This T cell receptor (beta chain) was identified during a study of cytomegalovirus exposure and HLA in healthy donors. Whole-study findings and limits: Sequencing depth across donors, presence/absence analyses assumed, was roughly uniform. As a later analysis showed, a missense DCLRE1C variant was linked to trimming of TCR beta V- and J-genes.

Germline V gene sequence: CDR1 LGHNA, CDR2 YNFKEQ. The CDR3 is 17 residues long. V gave up 3 bases and J gave up 0 bases, with 16 bases separating them. PCR primers comprised 60 Vbeta and 13 Jbeta primers. Clones were read by immunoSEQ multiplex PCR, and TCRdb kept only the in-frame ones, dropping some. The sample holds under 95,000 clones, approximately 82% seen once. With regard to this clone: Antigen unknown.

This clonotype was sampled from a man aged 35 to 55 in good health and CMV-seronegative. The V gene is TRBV4-2, the J gene TRBJ2-3; TRBD2 is a possible D gene (5 bases). Sequenced material: PBMCs. CDR3 protein: CASSHLTHGESTDTQYF. CDR3 sequence (DNA): TGTGCCAGCAGCCATCTAACCCACGGGGAGAGCACAGATACGCAGTATTTT.